The 6 T cell receptor beta chains in this list originate from one sample, sequenced in a study of blood T cell repertoires in COVID-19. Repertoires were generated with immunoSEQ multiplex PCR, while TCRdb's copy carries only in-frame clones and drops some. The sample has roughly 100,000 clones, around 86% seen once. The source material was peripheral blood. All receptors derive from a man between 45 and 60 years old with active or convalescent COVID-19.

The rearrangement uses TRBV27 and TRBJ1-1; the D is unclear. This CDR3 spans 15 amino acids. Germline loops: CDR1 MNHEY, CDR2 SMNVEV (reference sequence). Trimming shortened V by 1 base and J by 1 base, and 10 bases separated the two germline ends. The CDR3 spells CASSLWSGSNTEAFF. The CDR3 nucleotides read TGTGCCAGCAGTTTATGGTCGGGTTCGAACACTGAAGCTTTCTTT.

V gene TRBV5-4 combines with J gene TRBJ2-1; tentatively, D is TRBD1 (6 bases). CDR3 length: 14 amino acids. Trimming shortened V by 0 bases and J by 5 bases, and 9 bases separated the two germline ends. Germline lookup yields CDR1 SGHNT and CDR2 YYREEE (reference sequence). The CDR3 spells CASSLEGDNNEQFF. The CDR3 coding sequence is TGTGCCAGCAGCTTGGAGGGGGACAACAATGAGCAGTTCTTC. Looking up the rest from reference TRBV5-4 and TRBJ2-1 gives the full variable domain: ETGVTQSPTHLIKTRGQQVTLRCSSQSGHNTVSWYQQALGQGPQFIFQYYREEENGRGNFPPRFSGLQFPNYSSELNVNALELDDSALYLCASSLEGDNNEQFFGPGTRLTVL.

V and J are TRBV7-2 and TRBJ1-5, with 8 bases fitting TRBD1. V shed 1 base and J 2 bases; nucleotides not matched to a gene: 1. This CDR3 region has 15 residues. CDR1 and CDR2 (germline): SGHTA, FQGNSA. In nucleotides, the CDR3 is TGTGCCAGCAGCTTAGTACAGGGGGGCAATCAGCCCCAGCATTTT. This encodes CASSLVQGGNQPQHF.

This chain joins TRBV28 and TRBJ1-2, with a possible D match to TRBD1 (6 bases). V was trimmed by 3 bases and J by 6 bases, leaving 11 bases between them. CDR1 MDHEN and CDR2 SYDVKM come from the germline V gene. The CDR3 loop spans 13 amino acids. In DNA form, the CDR3 reads TGTGCCAGCAGTTTCAACAGGGTCAATGGCTACACCTTC. Translation: CASSFNRVNGYTF.

This clone was observed a few times. This chain connects TRBV5-8 to TRBJ1-4; TRBD1 aligns across 9 bases. The CDR3 spans 15 residues. CDR1 and CDR2 from the germline V gene are SGHTS and YDEGEE. V trimming: 4 bases; J trimming: 6 bases; junction bases outside the gene matches: 7. DNA for the CDR3: TGTGCCAGCAGCCTTTACAGGGGGCGCGATGAAAAACTGTTTTTT. Amino acids: CASSLYRGRDEKLFF.

The chain employs TRBV5-1 and TRBJ2-5, with a possible D match to TRBD2 (5 bases). Germline loops: CDR1 SGHRS, CDR2 YFSETQ. The V and J ends lost 4 bases and 4 bases respectively, with 14 bases between them. This CDR3 contains 14 residues. This CDR3 is CASSPGQEAETQYF. CDR3 in DNA: TGCGCCAGCAGCCCCGGTCAGGAGGCAGAGACCCAGTACTTC.